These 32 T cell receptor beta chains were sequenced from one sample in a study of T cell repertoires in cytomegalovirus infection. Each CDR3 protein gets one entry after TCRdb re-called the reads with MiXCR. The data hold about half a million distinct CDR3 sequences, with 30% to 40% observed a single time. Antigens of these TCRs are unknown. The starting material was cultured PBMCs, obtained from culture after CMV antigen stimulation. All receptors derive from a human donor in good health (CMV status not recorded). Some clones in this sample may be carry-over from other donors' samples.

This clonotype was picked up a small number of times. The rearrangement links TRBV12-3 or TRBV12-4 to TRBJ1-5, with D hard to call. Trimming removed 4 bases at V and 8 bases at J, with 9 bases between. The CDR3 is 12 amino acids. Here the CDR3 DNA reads TGTGCCAGCAGTTCTTCAGTTGAGCCCCAGCATTTT. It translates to CASSSSVEPQHF.

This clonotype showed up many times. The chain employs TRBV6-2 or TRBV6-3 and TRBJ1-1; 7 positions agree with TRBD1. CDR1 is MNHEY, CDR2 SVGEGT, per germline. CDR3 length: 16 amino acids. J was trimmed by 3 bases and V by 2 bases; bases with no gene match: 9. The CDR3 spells CASSYGRDRVYTEAFF. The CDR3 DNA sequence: TGTGCCAGCAGTTACGGGAGGGACAGAGTTTACACTGAAGCTTTCTTT.

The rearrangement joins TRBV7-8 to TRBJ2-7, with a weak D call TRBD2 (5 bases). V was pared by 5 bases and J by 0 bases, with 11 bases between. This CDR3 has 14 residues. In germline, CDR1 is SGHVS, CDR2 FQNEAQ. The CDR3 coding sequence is TGTGCCAGCAGCCTGGCTGAGGGCTCCTACGAGCAGTACTTC. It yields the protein CASSLAEGSYEQYF. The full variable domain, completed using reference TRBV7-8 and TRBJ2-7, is GAGVSQSPRYKVAKRGQDVALRCDPISGHVSLFWYQQALGQGPEFLTYFQNEAQLDKSGLPSDRFFAERPEGSVSTLKIQRTQQEDSAVYLCASSLAEGSYEQYFGPGTRLTVT.

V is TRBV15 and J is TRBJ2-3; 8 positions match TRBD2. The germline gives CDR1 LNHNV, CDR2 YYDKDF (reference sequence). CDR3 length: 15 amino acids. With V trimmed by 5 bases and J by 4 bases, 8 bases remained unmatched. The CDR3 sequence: CATSSESGSPDTQYF. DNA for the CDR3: TGTGCCACCAGCTCGGAAAGCGGGAGCCCAGATACGCAGTATTTT.

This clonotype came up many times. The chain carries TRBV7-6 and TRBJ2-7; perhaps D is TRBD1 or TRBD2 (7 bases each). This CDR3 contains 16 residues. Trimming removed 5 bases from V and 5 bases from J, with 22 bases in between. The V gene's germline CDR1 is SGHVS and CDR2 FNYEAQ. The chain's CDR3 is CASSPFADREGNEQYF. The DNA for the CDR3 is TGTGCCAGCAGCCCATTCGCCGACAGGGAGGGGAACGAGCAGTACTTC.

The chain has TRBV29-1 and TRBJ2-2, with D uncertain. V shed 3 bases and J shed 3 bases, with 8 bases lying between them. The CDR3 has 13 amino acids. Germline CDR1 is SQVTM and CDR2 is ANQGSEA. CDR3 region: CSVEASDTGELFF. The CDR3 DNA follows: TGCAGCGTTGAGGCCTCGGACACCGGGGAGCTGTTTTTT.

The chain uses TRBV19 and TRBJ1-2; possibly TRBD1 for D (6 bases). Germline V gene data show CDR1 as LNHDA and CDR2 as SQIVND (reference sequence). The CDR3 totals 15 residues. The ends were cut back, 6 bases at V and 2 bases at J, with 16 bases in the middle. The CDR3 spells CASSPYGGGNYGYTF. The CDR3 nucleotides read TGTGCCAGTAGCCCCTACGGGGGCGGAAACTATGGCTACACCTTC. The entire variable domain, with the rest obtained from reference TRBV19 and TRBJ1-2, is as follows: DGGITQSPKYLFRKEGQNVTLSCEQNLNHDAMYWYRQDPGQGLRLIYYSQIVNDFQKGDIAEGYSVSREKKESFPLTVTSAQKNPTAFYLCASSPYGGGNYGYTFGSGTRLTVV.

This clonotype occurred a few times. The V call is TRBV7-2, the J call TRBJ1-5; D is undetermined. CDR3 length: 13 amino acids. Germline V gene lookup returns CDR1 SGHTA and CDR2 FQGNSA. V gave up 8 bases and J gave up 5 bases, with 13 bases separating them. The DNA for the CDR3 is TGTGCCAGCTCAACTAACGGGGATCAGCCCCAGCATTTT. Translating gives CASSTNGDQPQHF.

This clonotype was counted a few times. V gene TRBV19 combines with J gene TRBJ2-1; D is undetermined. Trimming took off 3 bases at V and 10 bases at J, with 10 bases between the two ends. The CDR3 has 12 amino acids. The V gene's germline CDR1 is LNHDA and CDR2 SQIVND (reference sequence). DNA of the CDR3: TGTGCCAGTAGTATTCCTCTGCGGGAGCAGTTCTTC. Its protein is CASSIPLREQFF.

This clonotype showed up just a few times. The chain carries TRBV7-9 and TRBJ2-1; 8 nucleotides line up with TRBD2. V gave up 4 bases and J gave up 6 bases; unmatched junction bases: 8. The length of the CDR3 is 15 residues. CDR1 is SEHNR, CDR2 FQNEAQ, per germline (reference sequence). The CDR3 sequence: CASSSLTGGSNEQFF. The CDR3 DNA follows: TGTGCCAGCAGCTCCCTAACGGGAGGGTCCAATGAGCAGTTCTTC.

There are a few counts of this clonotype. The CDR3 is CASSAPLPGQGNYGYTF. CDR3 nucleotide sequence: TGTGCCAGCAGCGCTCCCCTACCGGGACAGGGGAACTATGGCTACACCTTC. V is TRBV7-9 and J is TRBJ1-2, with 10 bases identical to TRBD1. Germline loops: CDR1 SEHNR, CDR2 FQNEAQ (reference sequence). The V gene end was trimmed by 5 bases and the J gene end by 2 bases; junction bases not matched to a gene: 11. The CDR3 runs to 17 residues.

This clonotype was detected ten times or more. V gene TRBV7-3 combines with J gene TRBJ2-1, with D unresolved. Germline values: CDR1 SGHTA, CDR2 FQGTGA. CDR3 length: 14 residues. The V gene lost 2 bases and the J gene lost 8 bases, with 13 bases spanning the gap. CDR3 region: CASSLAGPMYEQFF. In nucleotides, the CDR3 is TGTGCCAGCAGCTTAGCCGGGCCGATGTATGAGCAGTTCTTC.

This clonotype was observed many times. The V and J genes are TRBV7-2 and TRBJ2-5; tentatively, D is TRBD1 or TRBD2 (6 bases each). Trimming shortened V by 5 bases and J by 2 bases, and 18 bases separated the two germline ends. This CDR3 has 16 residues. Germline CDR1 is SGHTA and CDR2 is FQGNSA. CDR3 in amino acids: CASSAQGKGGQETQYF. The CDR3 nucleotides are TGTGCCAGCAGCGCACAGGGAAAAGGAGGGCAAGAGACCCAGTACTTC.

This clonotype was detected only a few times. The CDR3 here is CASSFPSGRIQETQYF. The CDR3 DNA sequence: TGCGCCAGCAGCTTCCCTAGCGGGAGGATCCAAGAGACCCAGTACTTC. The chain combines TRBV5-1 with TRBJ2-5; 11 positions agree with TRBD2. CDR3 size: 16 residues. Germline V gene sequence: CDR1 SGHRS, CDR2 YFSETQ. V lost 2 bases, J lost 1 base, and 4 bases stayed unmatched.

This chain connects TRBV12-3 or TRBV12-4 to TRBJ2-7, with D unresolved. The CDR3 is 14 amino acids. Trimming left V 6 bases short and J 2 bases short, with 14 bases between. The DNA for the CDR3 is TGTGCCAGCAGCCAGTCGACCTCGCCCTACGAGCAGTACGTC. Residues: CASSQSTSPYEQYV.

For the CDR3, the DNA is TGCAGCGTTGAAGTCGGGACAGATACGCAGTATTTT. Protein sequence: CSVEVGTDTQYF. The genes are TRBV29-1 and TRBJ2-3; D gene ambiguous. This CDR3 has 12 amino acids. V lost 1 base, J lost 3 bases, and 5 bases lay in between. Germline V lookup: CDR1 SQVTM, CDR2 ANQGSEA.

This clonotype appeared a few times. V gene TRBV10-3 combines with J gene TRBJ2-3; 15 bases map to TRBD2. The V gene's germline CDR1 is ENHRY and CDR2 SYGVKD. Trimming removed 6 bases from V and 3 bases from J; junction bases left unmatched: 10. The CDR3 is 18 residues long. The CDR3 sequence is CAIRAGLAGGPSTDTQYF. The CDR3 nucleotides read TGTGCCATCAGAGCTGGACTAGCGGGAGGGCCCTCGACAGATACGCAGTATTTT.

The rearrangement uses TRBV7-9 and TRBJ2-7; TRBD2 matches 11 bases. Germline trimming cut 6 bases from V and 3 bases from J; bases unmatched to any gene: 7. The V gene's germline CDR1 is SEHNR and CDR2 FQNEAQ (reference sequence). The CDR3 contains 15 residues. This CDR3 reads CASSPGTSGYYEQYF. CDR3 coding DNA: TGTGCCAGCAGTCCCGGGACTAGCGGATACTACGAGCAGTACTTC.

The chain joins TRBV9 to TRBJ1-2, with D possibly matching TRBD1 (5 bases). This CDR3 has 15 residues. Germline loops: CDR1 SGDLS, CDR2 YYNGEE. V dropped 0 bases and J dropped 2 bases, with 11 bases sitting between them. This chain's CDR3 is CASSVDPTGNYGYTF. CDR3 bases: TGTGCCAGCAGCGTAGACCCCACAGGCAACTATGGCTACACCTTC.

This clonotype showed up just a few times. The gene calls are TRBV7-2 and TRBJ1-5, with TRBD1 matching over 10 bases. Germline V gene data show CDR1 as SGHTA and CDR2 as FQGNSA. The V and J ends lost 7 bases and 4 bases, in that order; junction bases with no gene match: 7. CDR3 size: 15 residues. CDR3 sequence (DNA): TGTGCCAGCACCTCCGGGACAGGGGTTAATCAGCCCCAGCATTTT. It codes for CASTSGTGVNQPQHF. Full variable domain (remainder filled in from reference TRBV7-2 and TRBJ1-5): GAGVSQSPSNKVTEKGKDVELRCDPISGHTALYWYRQSLGQGLEFLIYFQGNSAPDKSGLPSDRFSAERTGGSVSTLTIQRTQQEDSAVYLCASTSGTGVNQPQHFGDGTRLSIL.

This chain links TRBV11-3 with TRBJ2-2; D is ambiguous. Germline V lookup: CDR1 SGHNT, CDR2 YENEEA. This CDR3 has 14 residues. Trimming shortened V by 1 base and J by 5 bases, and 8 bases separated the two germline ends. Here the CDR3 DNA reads TGTGCCAGCAGCTTAGGAGGAAGTACCGGGGAGCTGTTTTTT. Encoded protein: CASSLGGSTGELFF. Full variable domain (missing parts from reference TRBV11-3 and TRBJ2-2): EAGVVQSPRYKIIEKKQPVAFWCNPISGHNTLYWYLQNLGQGPELLIRYENEEAVDDSQLPKDRFSAERLKGVDSTLKIQPAELGDSAVYLCASSLGGSTGELFFGEGSRLTVL.

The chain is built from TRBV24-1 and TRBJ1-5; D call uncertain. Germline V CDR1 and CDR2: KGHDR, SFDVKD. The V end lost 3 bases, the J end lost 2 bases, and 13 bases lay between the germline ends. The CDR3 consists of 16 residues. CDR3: CATSDPSPGGNQPQHF. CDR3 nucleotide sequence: TGTGCCACCAGTGATCCGTCTCCAGGAGGCAATCAGCCCCAGCATTTT.

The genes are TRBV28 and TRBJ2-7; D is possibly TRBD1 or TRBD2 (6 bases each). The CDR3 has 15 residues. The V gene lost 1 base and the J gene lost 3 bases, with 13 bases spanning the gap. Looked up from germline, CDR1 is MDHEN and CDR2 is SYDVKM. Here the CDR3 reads CASSLFGGNSYEQYF. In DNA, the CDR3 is TGTGCCAGCAGTTTATTCGGGGGCAACAGCTACGAGCAGTACTTC.

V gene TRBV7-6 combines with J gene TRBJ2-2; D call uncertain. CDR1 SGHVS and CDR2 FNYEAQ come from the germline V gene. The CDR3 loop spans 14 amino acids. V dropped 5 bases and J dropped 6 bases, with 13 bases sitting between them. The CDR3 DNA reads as TGTGCCAGCAGCCCCTTGGGTGTGGCCGGGGAGCTGTTTTTT. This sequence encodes CASSPLGVAGELFF. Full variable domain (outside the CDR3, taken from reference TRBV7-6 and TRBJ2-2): GAGVSQSPRYKVTKRGQDVALRCDPISGHVSLYWYRQALGQGPEFLTYFNYEAQQDKSGLPNDRFSAERPEGSISTLTIQRTEQRDSAMYRCASSPLGVAGELFFGEGSRLTVL.

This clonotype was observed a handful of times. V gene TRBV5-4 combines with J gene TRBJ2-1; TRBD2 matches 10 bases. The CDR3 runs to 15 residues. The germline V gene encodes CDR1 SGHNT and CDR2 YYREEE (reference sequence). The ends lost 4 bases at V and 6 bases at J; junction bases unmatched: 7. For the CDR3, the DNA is TGTGCCAGCAGCCCCGGGACTAGCGCGCCCAATGAGCAGTTCTTC. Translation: CASSPGTSAPNEQFF.

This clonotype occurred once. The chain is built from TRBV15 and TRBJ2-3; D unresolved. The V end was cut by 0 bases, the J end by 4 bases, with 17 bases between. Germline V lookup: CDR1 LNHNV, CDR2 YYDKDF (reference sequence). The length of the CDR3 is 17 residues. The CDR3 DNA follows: TGTGCCACCAGCAGAGATCGGCCCTTAATAAGGGCAGATACGCAGTATTTT. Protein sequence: CATSRDRPLIRADTQYF.

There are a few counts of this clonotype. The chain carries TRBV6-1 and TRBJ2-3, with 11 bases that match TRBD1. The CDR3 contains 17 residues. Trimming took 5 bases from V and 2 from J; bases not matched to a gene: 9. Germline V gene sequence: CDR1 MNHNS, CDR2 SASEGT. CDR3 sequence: CASSLPGTGGPTDTQYF. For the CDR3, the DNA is TGTGCCAGCAGTCTCCCCGGGACAGGGGGACCCACAGATACGCAGTATTTT.

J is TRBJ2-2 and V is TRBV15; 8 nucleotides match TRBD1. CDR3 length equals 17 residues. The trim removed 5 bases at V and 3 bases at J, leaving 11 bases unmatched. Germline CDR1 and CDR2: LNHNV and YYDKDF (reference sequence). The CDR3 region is CATSPEGDRGYTGELFF. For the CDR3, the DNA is TGTGCCACCAGCCCTGAGGGAGACAGGGGATACACCGGGGAGCTGTTTTTT. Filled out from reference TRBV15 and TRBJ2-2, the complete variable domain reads DAMVIQNPRYQVTQFGKPVTLSCSQTLNHNVMYWYQQKSSQAPKLLFHYYDKDFNNEADTPDNFQSRRPNTSFCFLDIRSPGLGDTAMYLCATSPEGDRGYTGELFFGEGSRLTVL.

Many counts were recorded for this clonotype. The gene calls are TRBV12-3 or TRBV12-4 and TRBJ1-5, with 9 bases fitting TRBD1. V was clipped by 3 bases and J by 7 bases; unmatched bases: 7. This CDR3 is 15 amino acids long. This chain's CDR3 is CASSLGQGGRQPQHF. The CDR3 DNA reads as TGTGCCAGCAGTTTGGGACAGGGAGGGAGGCAGCCCCAGCATTTT.

This CDR3 is CASSPRDRYSYNEQFF. CDR3 DNA sequence: TGTGCCAGCAGCCCTCGGGACCGATACTCCTACAATGAGCAGTTCTTC. The gene calls are TRBV11-2 and TRBJ2-1; D may match TRBD1 or TRBD2 (5 bases each). The CDR3 consists of 16 residues. CDR1 and CDR2 (germline): SGHAT, FQNNGV. V shed 5 bases and J shed 0 bases, with 14 bases lying between them.

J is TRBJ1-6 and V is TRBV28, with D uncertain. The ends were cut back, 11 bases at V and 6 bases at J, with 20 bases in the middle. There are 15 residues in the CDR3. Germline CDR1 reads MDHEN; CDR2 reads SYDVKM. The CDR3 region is CAARESRGGNSPLHF. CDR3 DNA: TGTGCCGCCAGAGAGTCCCGGGGTGGTAATTCACCCCTCCACTTT.

The CDR3, as DNA: TGCGCCAGCAGTTCCCGGGGTGAAGCTTTCTTT. It specifies CASSSRGEAFF. The chain joins TRBV10-2 to TRBJ1-1; D call uncertain. Trimming shortened V by 5 bases and J by 7 bases, and 8 bases separated the two germline ends. CDR3 length: 11 amino acids. Germline V CDR1 and CDR2: WSHSY, SAAADI.